One sample yielded the 12 T cell receptor beta chains listed below, sequenced in a study of sequential checkpoint blockade in melanoma. Treatment indicated: randomized to nivolumab then ipilimumab (arm A) or the reverse (arm B). The method was immunoSEQ multiplex PCR; TCRdb's version includes in-frame clones alone and lacks a portion of them. The repertoire holds fewer than 40,000 clones, with about 88% as singletons. Material: CD8+ T cells sorted from blood (inferred from file names), obtained from a patient given nivolumab and ipilimumab in sequence. The origin of the receptors is a human donor with melanoma.

The chain has TRBV19 and TRBJ1-1, with TRBD1 matching over 12 bases. The germline V gene has CDR1 LNHDA and CDR2 SQIVND (reference sequence). Losses at the gene ends were 1 base for V and 5 bases for J; bases not matched to a gene: 2. CDR3 size: 15 residues. CDR3 residues: CASSIGDRGLTEAFF. CDR3 bases: TGTGCCAGTAGTATAGGGGACAGGGGGCTTACTGAAGCTTTCTTT.

This clone has a single count. This chain joins TRBV5-1 and TRBJ1-1; no firm D call. The germline CDR1 and CDR2 sequences are SGHRS and YFSETQ. V lost 3 bases and J lost 5, with 11 bases in between. The CDR3 is made up of 13 amino acids. CDR3 DNA sequence: TGCGCCAGCAGCTGGTTGAGTGTGACTGAAGCTTTCTTT. As protein: CASSWLSVTEAFF.

The gene calls are TRBV28 and TRBJ2-7, with 7 bases that match TRBD1. J gave up 2 bases and V 8 bases, and 12 bases lay outside the gene matches. The CDR3 length is 15 residues. CDR1 and CDR2 from the germline V gene are MDHEN and SYDVKM. The DNA for the CDR3 is TGTGCCAGCCACCGGGTCGGGACAGAACCCTACGAGCAGTACTTC. Protein sequence: CASHRVGTEPYEQYF. Full variable domain (rest looked up from reference TRBV28 and TRBJ2-7): DVKVTQSSRYLVKRTGEKVFLECVQDMDHENMFWYRQDPGLGLRLIYFSYDVKMKEKGDIPEGYSVSREKKERFSLILESASTNQTSMYLCASHRVGTEPYEQYFGPGTRLTVT.

The CDR3 spells CAWKGQGAYEQYV. The CDR3 DNA follows: TGTGCCTGGAAGGGGCAGGGGGCCTACGAGCAGTACGTC. The chain employs TRBV30 and TRBJ2-7; 7 nucleotides agree with TRBD1. CDR3 length: 13 amino acids. Trimming at V came to 4 bases and at J to 2 bases, leaving 5 bases not matched to a gene. CDR1 is GTSNPN and CDR2 is SVGIG in the germline V gene (reference sequence).

The chain joins TRBV5-1 to TRBJ2-7, with D possibly being TRBD2 (5 bases). This CDR3 has 15 residues. Between the trimmed V and J ends, which lost 1 base and 5 bases, there was a span of 16 bases. Germline V gene sequence: CDR1 SGHRS, CDR2 YFSETQ. Written as DNA, the CDR3 is TGCGCCAGCAGCTTGTTCTCGGGATGGGTTGACGAGCAGTACTTC. This codes for CASSLFSGWVDEQYF.

The chain combines TRBV6-1 with TRBJ2-1; weak D call: TRBD2 (7 bases). V lost 4 bases and J 2 bases, leaving 15 bases between the germline ends. This CDR3 is 16 amino acids long. In germline, CDR1 is MNHNS, CDR2 SASEGT. CDR3 DNA sequence: TGTGCCAGCAGTGCGGACAGAGGGGGGGCCTACAATGAGCAGTTCTTC. Translation gives CASSADRGGAYNEQFF.

The chain combines TRBV19 with TRBJ1-5; 10 positions match TRBD1. Germline values: CDR1 LNHDA, CDR2 SQIVND (reference sequence). The CDR3 loop spans 16 amino acids. V dropped 6 bases and J dropped 3; count of bases not matched to a gene: 8. CDR3 sequence reads: CASRGWDRGYNQPQHF. The CDR3 region has the DNA TGTGCCAGTAGAGGTTGGGACAGGGGTTACAATCAGCCCCAGCATTTT.

This clone has just one count. The CDR3 nucleotides are TGTGCCACCAGGACAGCGCTTAATCAGCCCCAGCATTTT. It codes for CATRTALNQPQHF. V gene TRBV10-3 combines with J gene TRBJ1-5; D might be TRBD1 (6 bases). CDR3 length: 13 amino acids. Trimming stripped 10 bases from V and 4 bases from J, with 14 bases between. Germline lookup yields CDR1 ENHRY and CDR2 SYGVKD.

For the CDR3, the DNA is TGTGCCAGCAGTCTAGAGGGTTTTGGGGGGATACAAGAGACCCAGTACTTC. Protein: CASSLEGFGGIQETQYF. The chain is built from TRBV11-2 and TRBJ2-5, with a weak D call TRBD2 (6 bases). The CDR3 has 17 residues. V was clipped by 6 bases and J by 2 bases, with 22 bases between them. Germline CDR1 reads SGHAT; CDR2 reads FQNNGV.

This chain links TRBV4-1 with TRBJ2-7; D remains unclear. Germline loops: CDR1 MGHRA, CDR2 YSYEKL. The CDR3 has 14 residues. V was cut by 0 bases and J by 0 bases, with 6 bases left in between. CDR3 sequence (DNA): TGCGCCAGCAGCCAAGATCAGCGCTCCTACGAGCAGTACTTC. Encoded protein: CASSQDQRSYEQYF.

The V call is TRBV27, the J call TRBJ2-2, with 8 bases aligning to TRBD1. V trimming: 6 bases; J trimming: 8 bases; junction bases outside the gene matches: 14. CDR1 and CDR2 (germline): MNHEY, SMNVEV (reference sequence). The CDR3 is 16 residues long. CDR3 in DNA: TGTGCCAGCAGCCACCCGGACAGGGTGGGAATAGGGGAGCTGTTTTTT. Translation: CASSHPDRVGIGELFF.

This clone was seen a few times. The chain couples TRBV5-4 to TRBJ2-7; D is possibly TRBD2 (6 bases). Between the trimmed V and J ends, which lost 6 bases and 2 bases, there was a span of 33 bases. Germline CDR1 and CDR2: SGHNT and YYREEE (reference sequence). CDR3 size: 20 residues. The CDR3 is CASTTGPGSGRYRSAYEQYF. CDR3 DNA: TGTGCCAGCACCACCGGTCCCGGGAGTGGACGGTATCGATCCGCCTACGAGCAGTACTTC.